This TCR beta chain is drawn from a study of blood T cell repertoires in COVID-19. Turning to the study itself: Sample material is recorded as cDNA or gDNA derived from T cells, B-cell-depleted T cells, or PBMCs.

Per the germline V gene, CDR1 is SGHKS and CDR2 is YYEKEE (reference sequence). The CDR3 is 14 amino acids. Trimming shortened V by 2 bases and J by 2 bases, and 11 bases separated the two germline ends. Seattle's enrolled individuals joined amid active infection and were then monitored longitudinally. Authors' methods: Amplification from reference gene primers served as the basis for estimated nucleated cell counts. Only in-frame clones appear in the TCRdb table, and some are missing; sequencing was by immunoSEQ multiplex PCR. That table gives V, J and clone size, and the DNA gave D and trimming. The sample has approximately 290,000 clones, roughly 84% seen once.

The receptor's source is a human donor with COVID-19, enrolled during active disease. The donor label of this sample is uncertain. The chain carries TRBV5-5 and TRBJ2-7; weak D call: TRBD1 (6 bases). Sequences were obtained from peripheral blood. This chain's CDR3 is CASSLGDTTYEQYF. The CDR3 DNA follows: TGTGCCAGCAGCTTAGGGGACACCACCTACGAGCAGTACTTC.